A single sample is the source of the 13 T cell receptor beta chains below, sequenced in a study of chemoradiotherapy in HPV16-positive cancers. Here immunoSEQ multiplex PCR was the method, and the copy in TCRdb shows in-frame clones only, minus some. Of 20,000 to 25,000 clones in the sample, around 87% were seen once. This specimen was blood, taken from a patient who underwent chemoradiotherapy. These receptors were taken from a human donor with HPV-associated anogenital cancer.

This rearrangement joins TRBV11-2 to TRBJ2-2, with D perhaps TRBD2 (6 bases). CDR1 is SGHAT, CDR2 FQNNGV, per germline. V lost 3 bases, J lost 7 bases, and 12 bases lay in between. The CDR3 spans 14 residues. CDR3: CASSFSGRRGELFF. The CDR3 DNA is TGTGCCAGCAGCTTTAGTGGGAGGCGCGGGGAGCTGTTTTTT.

The table lists this clone with a count of one. The chain is built from TRBV16 and TRBJ2-5; D remains unclear. Germline lookup yields CDR1 KGHSY and CDR2 FQNENV. The CDR3 is 14 amino acids. V was cut by 7 bases and J by 1 base, with 13 bases left in between. For the CDR3, the DNA is TGTGCCAGCACGAAGGTACAGATCCAAGAGACCCAGTACTTC. It yields the protein CASTKVQIQETQYF.

The genes are TRBV4-3 and TRBJ2-2; weak D call: TRBD2 (6 bases). V lost 0 bases, J lost 5 bases, and 16 bases lay in between. In germline, CDR1 is LGHNA, CDR2 YSLEER. The length of the CDR3 is 17 residues. The CDR3 nucleotides are TGCGCCAGCAGCCAAGATTCGGCGGGACTTCGGACCGGGGAGCTGTTTTTT. This codes for CASSQDSAGLRTGELFF.

The chain carries TRBV5-1 and TRBJ2-3; D may be TRBD2 (5 bases). Trimming shortened V by 0 bases and J by 0 bases, and 14 bases separated the two germline ends. This CDR3 is built from 17 residues. In germline, CDR1 is SGHRS, CDR2 YFSETQ. The CDR3 is CASSLVSGSDSTDTQYF. CDR3 nucleotide sequence: TGCGCCAGCAGCTTGGTTTCGGGGAGCGACAGCACAGATACGCAGTATTTT.

This sequence joins TRBV7-9 and TRBJ2-5, with 11 positions matching TRBD2. The CDR3 sequence is 12 residues long. Trimming at V came to 6 bases and at J to 7 bases, leaving 1 base not matched to a gene. In germline, CDR1 is SEHNR, CDR2 FQNEAQ (reference sequence). The CDR3 sequence is CASSLAGGTQYF. The CDR3 coding sequence is TGTGCCAGCAGTCTAGCGGGGGGGACCCAGTACTTC.

The chain combines TRBV7-2 with TRBJ2-2; D is undetermined. CDR3 length: 13 residues. V was cut by 5 bases and J by 7 bases, with 11 bases left in between. Germline values: CDR1 SGHTA, CDR2 FQGNSA. The DNA of the CDR3 is TGTGCCAGCAGCCAAAAAGCTATCGGGGAGCTGTTTTTT. Translated: CASSQKAIGELFF.

The chain combines TRBV7-6 with TRBJ2-2; D is undetermined. The CDR3 has 11 residues. V was clipped by 6 bases and J by 5 bases, with 4 bases between them. The germline V gene encodes CDR1 SGHVS and CDR2 FNYEAQ. CDR3 DNA sequence: TGTGCCAGCAGACTGACCGGGGAGCTGTTTTTT. Translated, it gives CASRLTGELFF.

V gene TRBV6-1 combines with J gene TRBJ2-5, with unresolved D. This CDR3 comprises 13 residues. Trimming left V 6 bases short and J 5 bases short, with 13 bases between. Germline V gives CDR1 MNHNS, CDR2 SASEGT. CDR3 residues: CASRPDLGETQYF. In DNA form, the CDR3 reads TGTGCCAGCAGGCCGGACCTGGGGGAGACCCAGTACTTC.

The gene calls are TRBV18 and TRBJ1-5; D is ambiguous. The germline V gene has CDR1 KGHSH and CDR2 LQKENI. V lost 3 bases to trimming and J lost 4 bases, with 7 bases between them. The CDR3 has 13 amino acids. DNA of the CDR3: TGTGCCAGCTCACCGGGAGGGAATCAGCCCCAGCATTTT. Amino acids: CASSPGGNQPQHF.

The chain links TRBV7-6 to TRBJ2-3, with 8 bases that match TRBD1. V gave up 5 bases and J gave up 2 bases; unmatched junction bases: 9. The germline CDR1 and CDR2 sequences are SGHVS and FNYEAQ. The CDR3 runs to 16 residues. As DNA, the CDR3 is TGTGCCAGCAGCCCCGCTCGGACAGGGAACACAGATACGCAGTATTTT. Encoded protein: CASSPARTGNTDTQYF. Drawing the rest from reference TRBV7-6 and TRBJ2-3, the complete variable domain is GAGVSQSPRYKVTKRGQDVALRCDPISGHVSLYWYRQALGQGPEFLTYFNYEAQQDKSGLPNDRFSAERPEGSISTLTIQRTEQRDSAMYRCASSPARTGNTDTQYFGPGTRLTVL.

This clone was found a few times. The genes are TRBV2 and TRBJ1-2; 8 positions match TRBD1. This CDR3 contains 14 residues. Trimming took 0 bases from V and 8 from J; bases not matched to a gene: 5. Germline CDR1 is SNHLY and CDR2 is FYNNEI. The CDR3 reads CASSEARTGFGYTF. DNA of the CDR3: TGTGCCAGCAGTGAAGCAAGGACAGGGTTCGGCTACACCTTC.

The V call is TRBV11-3, the J call TRBJ2-5; D unresolved. The V and J ends lost 4 bases and 5 bases respectively, with 8 bases between them. The CDR3 extends over 12 amino acids. CDR1 and CDR2 from the germline V gene are SGHNT and YENEEA. The CDR3 nucleotides are TGTGCCAGCAGCTCGCTGTTGGAGACCCAGTACTTC. Protein product: CASSSLLETQYF.

CDR3 DNA sequence: TGTGCCAGCAGTGTCAACGCCGGGACGGGAAGGAGCGAGCAGTACTTC. Its translation: CASSVNAGTGRSEQYF. The chain is built from TRBV2 and TRBJ2-7; either TRBD1 or TRBD2 may supply D (5 bases each). Germline loops: CDR1 SNHLY, CDR2 FYNNEI. Trimming took 4 bases from V and 6 from J, leaving 22 bases between them. The CDR3 runs 16 residues.